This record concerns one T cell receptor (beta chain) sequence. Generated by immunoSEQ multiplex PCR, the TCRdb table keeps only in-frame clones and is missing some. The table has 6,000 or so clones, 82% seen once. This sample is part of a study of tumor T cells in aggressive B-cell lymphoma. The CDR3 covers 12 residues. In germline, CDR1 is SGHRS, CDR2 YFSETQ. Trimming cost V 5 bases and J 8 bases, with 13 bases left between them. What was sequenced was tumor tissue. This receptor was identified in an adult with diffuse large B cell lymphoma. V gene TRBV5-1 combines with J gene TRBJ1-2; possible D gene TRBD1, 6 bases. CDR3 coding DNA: TGCGCCAGCAGGACATCAGGGGAGGGCTACACCTTC. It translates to CASRTSGEGYTF.